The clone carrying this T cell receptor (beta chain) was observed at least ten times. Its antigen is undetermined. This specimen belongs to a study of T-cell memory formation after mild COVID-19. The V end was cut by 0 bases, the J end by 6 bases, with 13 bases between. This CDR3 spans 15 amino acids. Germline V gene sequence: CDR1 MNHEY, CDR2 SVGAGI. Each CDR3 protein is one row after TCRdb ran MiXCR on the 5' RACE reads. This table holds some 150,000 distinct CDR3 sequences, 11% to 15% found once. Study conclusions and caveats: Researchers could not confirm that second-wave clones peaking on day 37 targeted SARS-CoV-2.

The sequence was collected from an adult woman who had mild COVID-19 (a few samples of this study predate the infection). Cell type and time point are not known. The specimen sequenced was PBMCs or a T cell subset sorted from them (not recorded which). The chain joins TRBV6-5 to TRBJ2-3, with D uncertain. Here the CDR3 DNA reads TGTGCCAGCAGTTACTCGACTGCAGGAGCCGATACGCAGTATTTT. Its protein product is CASSYSTAGADTQYF.